The 7 T cell receptor beta chains reported below all come from one sample, sequenced in a study of cytomegalovirus exposure and HLA in healthy donors. The PCR was carried out with 60 Vbeta primers and 13 Jbeta primers. The table came from immunoSEQ multiplex PCR; TCRdb's copy has only in-frame clones and leaves some out. Of 98,000 or so clones in the sample, over 75% were seen once. The source material was PBMCs. The origin of the receptors is a woman in her late teens or twenties in good health and CMV-seropositive.

In this sample, this clone turned up a few times. CDR3 amino acids: CASSVEAGGATDTQYF. CDR3 DNA sequence: TGTGCCAGCAGCGTAGAGGCAGGGGGCGCCACAGATACGCAGTATTTT. V is TRBV9 and J is TRBJ2-3; 8 positions match TRBD1. CDR3 size: 16 residues. Germline assignment: CDR1 SGDLS and CDR2 YYNGEE. Trimming removed 0 bases from V and 2 bases from J; junction bases left unmatched: 5.

The chain links TRBV7-9 to TRBJ2-6; a weak D match, TRBD1 (5 bases). Per germline, CDR1 SEHNR and CDR2 FQNEAQ (reference sequence). The CDR3 covers 16 residues. Trimming pared 0 bases from V and 2 bases from J, leaving 8 bases between. CDR3 DNA: TGTGCCAGCAGCTTAGCGGGCAGGGCTGGGGCCAACGTCCTGACTTTC. This sequence encodes CASSLAGRAGANVLTF.

The chain is built from TRBV28 and TRBJ2-7; 8 nucleotides agree with TRBD2. Trimming at V came to 3 bases and at J to 3 bases, leaving 7 bases not matched to a gene. The CDR3 runs 15 residues. CDR1 is MDHEN, CDR2 SYDVKM, per germline. Here the CDR3 reads CASSFVGRAFYEQYF. The CDR3 region has the DNA TGTGCCAGCAGTTTTGTCGGGAGGGCCTTCTACGAGCAGTACTTC.

The V call is TRBV28, the J call TRBJ1-2; no reliable D call. V lost 2 bases and J lost 5, with 6 bases in between. CDR1 is MDHEN, CDR2 SYDVKM, per germline. This CDR3 region has 12 residues. CDR3 DNA: TGTGCCAGCAGTTTACGGGGTTATGGCTACACCTTC. Encoded protein: CASSLRGYGYTF.

This clone was detected only a few times. This chain uses TRBV2 with TRBJ1-6; D might be TRBD1 (5 bases). Trimming removed 5 bases from V and 6 bases from J, with 14 bases in between. The CDR3 has 15 residues. Germline lookup yields CDR1 SNHLY and CDR2 FYNNEI. The CDR3 reads CASSSSGTANSPLHF. CDR3 bases: TGTGCCAGCAGTTCATCCGGGACTGCTAATTCACCCCTCCACTTT.

The V gene is TRBV6-4, the J gene TRBJ1-5, with TRBD1 matching 12 bases. V was pared by 6 bases and J by 6 bases, with 9 bases of the junction left unmatched. Germline CDR1 reads MRHNA; CDR2 reads SNTAGT. This CDR3 contains 16 residues. CDR3 DNA sequence: TGTGCCAGCAGACCCCGGGACAGGGGGCGGAGTCAGCCCCAGCATTTT. It specifies CASRPRDRGRSQPQHF.

V gene TRBV9 combines with J gene TRBJ2-7; weak D call: TRBD1 (5 bases). The V and J ends lost 4 bases and 1 base respectively, with 12 bases between them. This CDR3 is 14 amino acids long. Germline V gene sequence: CDR1 SGDLS, CDR2 YYNGEE. The CDR3 DNA follows: TGTGCCAGCAGCCCCCAGGGAAGATCCTACGAGCAGTACTTC. This encodes CASSPQGRSYEQYF.